These T cell receptor beta chains were read from a single sample in a study of T cells in localized non-small cell lung cancer. Method: immunoSEQ multiplex PCR; TCRdb's copy keeps in-frame clones and lacks some. This sample carries roughly 20,000 clones, about 87% of them seen once, and the ten largest clones take under 7.5%. Sequenced here: peripheral blood, sampled before any cancer treatment. The receptor set was obtained from an older male donor with stage I squamous cell lung carcinoma. The conserved cysteine and the conserved F or W are not part of the CDR3 here. D genes are given only for firm matches.

V gene,D gene,CDR3 protein
TRBV28,NA,ASTGTNYGYT
TRBV2,NA,ASSDGGAAGNTIY
TRBV30,TRBD1,AWSITGGSYGYT
TRBV19,NA,ASSIDRGSNQPQH
TRBV6-4,TRBD1,ASSAQRQGHRPTGELF
TRBV4-1,NA,ASSQERVSGYT
TRBV7-8,NA,ASSLDRAEYNEQF
TRBV6-5,NA,ASSSTGLGGYT
TRBV5-1,TRBD1,ASSLDRGKEGPS
TRBV7-8,NA,ASSLEFLTEAF
TRBV30,NA,AWSNIAGRKIGELF
TRBV7-6,TRBD1,ASSLEETGAAGYT
TRBV11-1,TRBD1,ASSLAGTGGNEQF
TRBV6-1,NA,ASTVQGDTEAF
TRBV7-6,NA,ASSLSGQAYEQY
TRBV5-6,NA,ASSAGVGNTIY
TRBV7-2,NA,ASSTGAKSYEQY
TRBV6-1,NA,ASSASGQNNQPQH
TRBV2,NA,ASSFRGAKNIQY
TRBV5-1,NA,ASTRGGNPYEQY
TRBV27,NA,ASSLGVNQPQH
TRBV28,NA,ASGTTAPYEQY
TRBV19,TRBD1,ASSDRFSGNTIY
TRBV7-2,NA,ASSPGQTSNQPQH
TRBV30,NA,AWSVSRMGPTDTQY
TRBV9,TRBD2,ASSPRLAGANTGELF
TRBV7-2,NA,ASSPLGGRVEAF
TRBV2,NA,ASNKYGYT
TRBV5-1,TRBD1,ASRPDRGGQPQH
TRBV7-8,TRBD1,ASSPAGQGSSSPLH
TRBV9,NA,ASSEVGDSPLH
TRBV5-4,TRBD1,AAGLGQGVASEQF
TRBV5-1,NA,ASSVGHRGGNTIY
TRBV5-1,NA,ASSLGTGAWSTEAF
TRBV5-1,NA,ASSPGGTDTQY
TRBV5-1,NA,ASSLAGIDSEAF
TRBV4-1,NA,ASSSLARTNYGYT
TRBV5-1,TRBD1,ASSLGGTGVYGYT
TRBV6-5,TRBD1,ASSSYRGLNYGYT
TRBV11-2,TRBD1,ASSLGPRGLNEQF
TRBV7-9,TRBD1,ASSSGQGNYGYT
TRBV29-1,NA,SMGRQDTQY
TRBV7-8,NA,ASSPPGVGYT
TRBV5-4,NA,ASSQSRPTDTQY
TRBV21-1,NA,ASSKEGTGGYGYT
TRBV21-1,NA,ASSPSRALNTEAF
TRBV27,NA,ASSPRDSPYEQY
TRBV7-2,NA,ASSYNALRGTEAF
TRBV5-1,TRBD1,ASSLKDRGLGETQY
TRBV7-2,NA,ASSLQLTAGNTIY
TRBV28,NA,ASSLGGAVYNQPQH
TRBV7-6,NA,ASSLPTEGQASGANVLT
TRBV19,TRBD2,ASSNGGAYNEQF
TRBV23-1,TRBD2,ASSHLVTSGGAGGELF
TRBV25-1,TRBD1,ASSGQGNSPLH
TRBV11-1,NA,ASSLMTTSYEQY
TRBV19,TRBD1,ASSIWTGRTNEKLF
TRBV2,TRBD1,ASTRDRNNEQF
TRBV4-3,NA,ASSQDIGSSYNSPLH
TRBV2,TRBD2,ASSVSLAGGLNTDTQY